This TCR beta chain came from a study of blood T cells in healthy people across ages. Across the study: Capture via template switching afforded approximately one barcoded beta molecule per two T cells. General study findings and limits: When set beside aged donors, long-lived donors presented more naive CD4+ cells and higher diversity.

This clonotype was counted at least ten times. Its antigen is as yet unknown. Each donor had about 9.6 milliliters of peripheral blood drawn. With a J-beta primer mix and a sample-barcoded 5' primer, a second PCR ran 7 to 11 cycles. A template-switch adaptor that had 12 random nucleotides put a tag on each cDNA molecule. TCRdb itself ran the 5' RACE reads through MiXCR, one entry per CDR3 protein. Of 1.5 million to 2 million distinct CDR3 sequences listed, roughly 32% are singletons. Sequenced sample: blood. This receptor was identified in a woman under 40 in good health.

CDR3 coding DNA: TGCAGCGTTGCCCCAGGGTGGGGGTACGAGCAGTACTTC. Protein sequence: CSVAPGWGYEQYF. J is TRBJ2-7 and V is TRBV29-1; D possibly matches TRBD1 or TRBD2 (5 bases each). This CDR3 has 13 residues. Trimming stripped 4 bases from V and 4 bases from J, with 14 bases between. Per the germline V gene, CDR1 is SQVTM and CDR2 is ANQGSEA.